This TCR beta chain came from a study of T cell repertoires in cytomegalovirus infection. Study overall: Public TCR beta signatures indicated both CMV infection and matching HLA type. Whole-study results and caveats: Totalled public TCR beta family frequency picked out people who carried CMV plus the relevant HLA. Clonotypes of TCR beta that were HLA-C-restricted and CMV-specific dominated the ex vivo response.

The V gene lost 6 bases and the J gene lost 1 base, with 21 bases spanning the gap. The length of the CDR3 is 16 residues. Germline loops: CDR1 DFQATT, CDR2 SNEGSKA (reference sequence). Each CDR3 protein is one row after TCRdb ran MiXCR on the reads. The data contain approximately 630,000 distinct CDR3 sequences, 20% to 25% of them singletons. Remarks on this clonotype: Its matching antigen is unknown.

The chain employs TRBV20-1 and TRBJ1-1; maybe TRBD1 (6 bases). The sample consisted of CD8+ T cells from PBMCs. The TCR originated in a human donor in good health (CMV status not recorded). Some clones in this sample may be carry-over from other donors' samples. The CDR3 nucleotides read TGCAGTGCCCGAGGGGTTACAGGGATTACGAACACTGAAGCTTTCTTT. It codes for CSARGVTGITNTEAFF.